These 15 T cell receptor beta chains were sequenced from one sample in a study of blood T cell repertoires in COVID-19. Generated by immunoSEQ multiplex PCR, the TCRdb table keeps only in-frame clones and is missing some. Of fewer than 350,000 clones in the sample, 81% were seen once. The sequencing input was peripheral blood. The origin of the receptors is a woman aged 55-69 years with active or convalescent COVID-19.

This clone turned up a few times. This sequence joins TRBV12-3 or TRBV12-4 and TRBJ2-7; TRBD2 might be the D (6 bases). Trimming removed 2 bases at V and 5 bases at J, with 10 bases between. The CDR3 covers 13 residues. Written as DNA, the CDR3 is TGTGCCAGCAGTTTATCGGGGGACGACGAGCAGTACTTC. Translating it yields CASSLSGDDEQYF.

This CDR3 is CASRGTGHNEKLFF. In nucleotides, the CDR3 is TGTGCCAGCAGAGGGACAGGGCATAATGAAAAACTGTTTTTT. The genes are TRBV3-1 (or the pseudogene TRBV3-2) and TRBJ1-4; 9 nucleotides match TRBD1. The CDR3 sequence is 14 residues long. The V gene's germline CDR1 is LGHDT and CDR2 YNNKEL (reference sequence). Unmatched junction bases numbered 3, after V lost 6 bases and J lost 4 bases.

The genes are TRBV7-9 and TRBJ1-1; 11 nucleotides line up with TRBD1. Germline CDR1 and CDR2: SEHNR and FQNEAQ (reference sequence). The CDR3 runs to 16 residues. Trimming removed 4 bases from V and 1 base from J; junction bases left unmatched: 5. The CDR3 protein is CASSWGTGGKNTEAFF. DNA for the CDR3: TGTGCCAGCAGCTGGGGGACAGGGGGTAAGAACACTGAAGCTTTCTTT.

The chain is built from TRBV28 and TRBJ1-2, with D possibly TRBD1 on 6 matching bases. Germline-derived CDR1 and CDR2 are MDHEN and SYDVKM. The CDR3 totals 15 residues. Trimming removed 5 bases from V and 2 bases from J, with 15 bases in between. The CDR3 DNA reads TGTGCCAGCAGTCCAACAGGGCCGGTAAACTATGGCTACACCTTC. It is translated as CASSPTGPVNYGYTF.

V is TRBV18 and J is TRBJ2-7; D might be TRBD1 (5 bases). Per the germline V gene, CDR1 is KGHSH and CDR2 is LQKENI. Trimming removed 4 bases from V and 0 bases from J, with 10 bases in between. The CDR3 length is 14 residues. CDR3 sequence: CASSRWGSSYEQYF. In nucleotides, the CDR3 is TGTGCCAGCTCACGTTGGGGCAGCTCCTACGAGCAGTACTTC.

V and J are TRBV2 and TRBJ2-5; a possible D gene is TRBD1 (6 bases). The CDR3 consists of 14 residues. Looked up from germline, CDR1 is SNHLY and CDR2 is FYNNEI. V lost 6 bases and J 1 base, leaving 12 bases between the germline ends. CDR3 nucleotides: TGTGCCAGCAGAGCGGACAGAGCCCAAGAGACCCAGTACTTC. It is translated as CASRADRAQETQYF.

The chain recombines TRBV7-2 with TRBJ1-4; 8 bases are a match to TRBD1. The CDR3 spans 14 residues. Germline V CDR1 and CDR2: SGHTA, FQGNSA. V was pared by 4 bases and J by 8 bases, with 6 bases of the junction left unmatched. The CDR3 DNA is TGTGCCAGCAGCTCCGACAGGGGACCCGAAAAACTGTTTTTT. Translated: CASSSDRGPEKLFF.

The J gene is TRBJ2-1, the V gene TRBV19; 9 positions match TRBD2. CDR1 and CDR2 (germline): LNHDA, SQIVND (reference sequence). The J segment lost 5 bases and the V segment lost 2 bases, leaving 7 bases of the junction unmatched. The length of the CDR3 is 16 residues. Here the CDR3 DNA reads TGTGCCAGTAGTATAAGGCTAGCGGGGACACACAATGAGCAGTTCTTC. This sequence encodes CASSIRLAGTHNEQFF.

The DNA of the CDR3 is TGTGCCAGCAGCTTATTATCCATCAGAAGCACTGAAGCTTTCTTT. This encodes CASSLLSIRSTEAFF. This chain joins TRBV7-3 and TRBJ1-1; D ambiguous. Trimming removed 2 bases at V and 4 bases at J, with 14 bases between. The CDR3 is made up of 15 amino acids. Germline V gene sequence: CDR1 SGHTA, CDR2 FQGTGA.

The rearrangement uses TRBV7-8 and TRBJ2-2, with D tentatively TRBD2 (7 bases). V was cut by 5 bases and J by 5 bases, with 15 bases left in between. This CDR3 region has 15 residues. Germline CDR1 is SGHVS and CDR2 is FQNEAQ. In DNA, the CDR3 is TGTGCCAGCAGCCTCGGGGGGCCCGGTACCGGGGAGCTGTTTTTT. It encodes CASSLGGPGTGELFF.

The chain employs TRBV7-9 and TRBJ1-1; no clear D. CDR3 length: 13 amino acids. The V end lost 3 bases, the J end lost 6 bases, and 11 bases lay between the germline ends. CDR1 and CDR2 (germline): SEHNR, FQNEAQ (reference sequence). In nucleotides, the CDR3 is TGTGCCAGCAGCTTCGGTCAGGCTTCTGAAGCTTTCTTT. Amino acids: CASSFGQASEAFF. Full variable domain (missing parts from reference TRBV7-9 and TRBJ1-1): DTGVSQNPRHKITKRGQNVTFRCDPISEHNRLYWYRQTLGQGPEFLTYFQNEAQLEKSRLLSDRFSAERPKGSFSTLEIQRTEQGDSAMYLCASSFGQASEAFFGQGTRLTVV.

V is TRBV29-1 and J is TRBJ2-7; 10 nucleotides line up with TRBD1. The CDR3 is made up of 17 amino acids. The germline gives CDR1 SQVTM, CDR2 ANQGSEA. J gave up 0 bases and V 7 bases, and 15 bases lay outside the gene matches. The CDR3 reads CSDPICAGQGHSYEQYF. DNA of the CDR3: TGCAGCGACCCCATTTGTGCGGGACAGGGGCACTCCTACGAGCAGTACTTC.

This clone was counted only a few times. V and J are TRBV19 and TRBJ1-1; no clear D gene. The CDR3 is 12 amino acids. The germline V gene has CDR1 LNHDA and CDR2 SQIVND (reference sequence). V lost 5 bases to trimming and J lost 5 bases, with 9 bases between them. The CDR3 sequence is CASSLTGTEAFF. The DNA for the CDR3 is TGTGCCAGTAGTTTAACGGGGACTGAAGCTTTCTTT.

The rearrangement uses TRBV29-1 and TRBJ1-1; D not certain. The germline CDR1 and CDR2 sequences are SQVTM and ANQGSEA. V dropped 6 bases and J dropped 1 base, with 9 bases sitting between them. CDR3 length equals 12 residues. CDR3 nucleotide sequence: TGCAGCGTCCAAAAATGGAACACTGAAGCTTTCTTT. This gives the protein CSVQKWNTEAFF.

The rearrangement links TRBV27 to TRBJ1-5; D may be TRBD1 (5 bases). Trimming took 6 bases from V and 0 from J, leaving 12 bases between them. In germline, CDR1 is MNHEY, CDR2 SMNVEV (reference sequence). The CDR3 loop spans 15 amino acids. The CDR3: CASRTLGGSNQPQHF. The CDR3 coding sequence is TGTGCCAGCAGAACTTTGGGGGGTAGCAATCAGCCCCAGCATTTT.